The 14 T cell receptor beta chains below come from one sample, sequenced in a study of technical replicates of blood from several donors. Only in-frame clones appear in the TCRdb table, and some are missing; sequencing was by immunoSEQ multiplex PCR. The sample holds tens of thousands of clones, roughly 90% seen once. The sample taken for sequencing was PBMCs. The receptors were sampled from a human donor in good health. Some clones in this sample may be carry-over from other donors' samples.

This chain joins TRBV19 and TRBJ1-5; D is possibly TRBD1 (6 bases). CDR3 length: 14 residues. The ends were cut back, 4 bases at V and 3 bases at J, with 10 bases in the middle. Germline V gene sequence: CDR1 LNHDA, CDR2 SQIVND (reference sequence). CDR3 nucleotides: TGTGCCAGTAGTAAGAACAGGGACAATCAGCCCCAGCATTTT. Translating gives CASSKNRDNQPQHF.

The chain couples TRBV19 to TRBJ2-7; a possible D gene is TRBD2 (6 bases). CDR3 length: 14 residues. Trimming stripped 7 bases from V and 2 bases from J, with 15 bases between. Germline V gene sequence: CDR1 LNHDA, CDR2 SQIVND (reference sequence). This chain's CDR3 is CASTSGGAPYEQYF. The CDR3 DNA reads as TGTGCCAGTACCTCCGGCGGGGCACCCTACGAGCAGTACTTC. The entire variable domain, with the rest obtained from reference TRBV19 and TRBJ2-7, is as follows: DGGITQSPKYLFRKEGQNVTLSCEQNLNHDAMYWYRQDPGQGLRLIYYSQIVNDFQKGDIAEGYSVSREKKESFPLTVTSAQKNPTAFYLCASTSGGAPYEQYFGPGTRLTVT.

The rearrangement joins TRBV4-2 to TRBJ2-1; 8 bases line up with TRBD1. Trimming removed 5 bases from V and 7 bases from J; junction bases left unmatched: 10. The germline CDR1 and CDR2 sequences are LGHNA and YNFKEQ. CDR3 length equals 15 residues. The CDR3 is CASSARTGHGNEQFF. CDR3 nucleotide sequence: TGTGCCAGCAGCGCCCGGACAGGGCATGGGAATGAGCAGTTCTTC.

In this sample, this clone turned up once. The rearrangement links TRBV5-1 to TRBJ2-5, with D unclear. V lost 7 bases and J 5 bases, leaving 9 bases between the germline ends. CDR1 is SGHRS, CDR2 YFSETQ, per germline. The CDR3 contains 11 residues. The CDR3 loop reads CASSNRETQYF. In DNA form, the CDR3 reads TGCGCCAGCTCTAACCGGGAGACCCAGTACTTC.

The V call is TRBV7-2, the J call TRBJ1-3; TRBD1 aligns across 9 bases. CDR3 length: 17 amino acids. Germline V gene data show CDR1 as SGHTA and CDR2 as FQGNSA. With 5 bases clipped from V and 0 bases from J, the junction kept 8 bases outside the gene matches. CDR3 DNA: TGTGCCAGCAGCATAAGACAGGGGGAAAGCTCTGGAAACACCATATATTTT. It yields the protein CASSIRQGESSGNTIYF.

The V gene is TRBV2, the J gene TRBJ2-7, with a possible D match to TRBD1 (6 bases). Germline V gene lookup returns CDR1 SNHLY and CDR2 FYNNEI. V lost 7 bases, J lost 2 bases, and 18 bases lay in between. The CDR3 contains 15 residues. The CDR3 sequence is CASTHRVMLPYEQYF. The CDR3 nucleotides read TGTGCCAGCACCCACAGGGTCATGCTCCCCTACGAGCAGTACTTC.

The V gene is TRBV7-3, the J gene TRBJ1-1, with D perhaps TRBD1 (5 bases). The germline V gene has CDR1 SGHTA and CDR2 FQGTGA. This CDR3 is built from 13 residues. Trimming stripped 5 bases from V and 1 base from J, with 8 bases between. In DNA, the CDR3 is TGTGCCAGCAGCACCCAGGGGAACACTGAAGCTTTCTTT. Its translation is CASSTQGNTEAFF.

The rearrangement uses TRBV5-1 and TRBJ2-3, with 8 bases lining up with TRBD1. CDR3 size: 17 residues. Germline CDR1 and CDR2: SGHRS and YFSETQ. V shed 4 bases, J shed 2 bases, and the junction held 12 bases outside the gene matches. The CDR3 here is CASSPRTGFLLTDTQYF. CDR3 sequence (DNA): TGCGCCAGCAGCCCCCGGACAGGGTTTCTTCTCACAGATACGCAGTATTTT.

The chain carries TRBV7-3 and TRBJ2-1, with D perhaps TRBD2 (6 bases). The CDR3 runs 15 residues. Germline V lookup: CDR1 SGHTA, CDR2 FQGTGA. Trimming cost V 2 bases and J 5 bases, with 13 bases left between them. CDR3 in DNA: TGTGCCAGCAGCTTAGATCGGGGGACCCACAATGAGCAGTTCTTC. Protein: CASSLDRGTHNEQFF.

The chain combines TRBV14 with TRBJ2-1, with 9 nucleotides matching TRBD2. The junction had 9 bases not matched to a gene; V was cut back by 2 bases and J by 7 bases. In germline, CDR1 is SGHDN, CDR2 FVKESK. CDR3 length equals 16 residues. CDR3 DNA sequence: TGTGCCAGCAGCCAAAGGATTAGCGGGAGTAAGAATGAGCAGTTCTTC. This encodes CASSQRISGSKNEQFF. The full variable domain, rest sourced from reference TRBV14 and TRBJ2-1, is EAGVTQFPSHSVIEKGQTVTLRCDPISGHDNLYWYRRVMGKEIKFLLHFVKESKQDESGMPNNRFLAERTGGTYSTLKVQPAELEDSGVYFCASSQRISGSKNEQFFGPGTRLTVL.

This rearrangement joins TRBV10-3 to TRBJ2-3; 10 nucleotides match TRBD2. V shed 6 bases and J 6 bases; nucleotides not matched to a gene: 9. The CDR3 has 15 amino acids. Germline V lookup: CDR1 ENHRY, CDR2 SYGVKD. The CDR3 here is CAIREVAGGRDTQYF. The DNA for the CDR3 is TGTGCCATCAGAGAAGTAGCGGGGGGCCGGGATACGCAGTATTTT.

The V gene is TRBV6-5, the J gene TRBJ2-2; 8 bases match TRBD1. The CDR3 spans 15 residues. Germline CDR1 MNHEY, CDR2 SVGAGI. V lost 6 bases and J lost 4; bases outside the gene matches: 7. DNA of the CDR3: TGTGCCAGCAGACAGGGACAGGTCGGCACCGGGGAGCTGTTTTTT. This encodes CASRQGQVGTGELFF.

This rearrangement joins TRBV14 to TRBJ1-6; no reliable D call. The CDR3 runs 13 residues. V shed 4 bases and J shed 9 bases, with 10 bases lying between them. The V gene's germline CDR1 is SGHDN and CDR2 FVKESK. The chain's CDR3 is CASSPGLRSPLHF. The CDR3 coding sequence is TGTGCCAGCAGCCCGGGTCTGCGTTCACCCCTCCACTTT.

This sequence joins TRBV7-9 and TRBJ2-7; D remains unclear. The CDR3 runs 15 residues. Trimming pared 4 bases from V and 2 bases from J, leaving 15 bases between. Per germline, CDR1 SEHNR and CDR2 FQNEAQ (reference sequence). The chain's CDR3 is CASSSPRRGAYEQYF. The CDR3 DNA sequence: TGTGCCAGCAGCTCCCCGCGCCGCGGCGCCTACGAGCAGTACTTC.